The clone carrying this T cell receptor (beta chain) was counted ten times or more. The CDR3 has 13 amino acids. The germline V gene encodes CDR1 SEHNR and CDR2 FQNEAQ (reference sequence). V lost 0 bases and J lost 6, with 8 bases in between. The data were taken from a study of response to subunit inactivated influenza vaccine. TCRdb processed the RT-PCR reads anew with MiXCR; each CDR3 protein has one entry. This table has roughly 650,000 distinct CDR3 sequences, about 15% appearing once. This TCR was recovered from a man between 45 and 60 years old who received an inactivated influenza vaccine. The chain carries TRBV7-9 and TRBJ1-2; D not resolved. Here the sequenced sample was PBMCs from blood, taken 12 days after vaccination. The DNA of the CDR3 is TGTGCCAGCAGCTTAGCGGCCGCGGATGGCTACACCTTC. Translated: CASSLAAADGYTF.